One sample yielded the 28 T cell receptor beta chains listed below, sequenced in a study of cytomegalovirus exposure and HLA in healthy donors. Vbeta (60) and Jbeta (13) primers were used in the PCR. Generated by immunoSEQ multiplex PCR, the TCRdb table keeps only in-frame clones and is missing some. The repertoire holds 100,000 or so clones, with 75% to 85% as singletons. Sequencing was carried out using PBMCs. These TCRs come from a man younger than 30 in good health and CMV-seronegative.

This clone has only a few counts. The CDR3 coding sequence is TGTGCCAGCAGTCCCCGGAGGGACTATGGCTACACCTTC. Amino acids: CASSPRRDYGYTF. V and J are TRBV28 and TRBJ1-2; D unresolved. V lost 5 bases, J lost 3 bases, and 10 bases lay in between. This CDR3 is built from 13 residues. Per germline, CDR1 MDHEN and CDR2 SYDVKM.

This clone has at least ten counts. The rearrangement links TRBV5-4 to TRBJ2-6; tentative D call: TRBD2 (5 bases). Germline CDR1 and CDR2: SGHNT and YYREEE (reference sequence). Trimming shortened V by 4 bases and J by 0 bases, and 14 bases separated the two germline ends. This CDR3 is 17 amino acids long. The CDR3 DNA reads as TGTGCCAGCAGCGTGTCGGGGTCGGACTCTGGGGCCAACGTCCTGACTTTC. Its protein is CASSVSGSDSGANVLTF.

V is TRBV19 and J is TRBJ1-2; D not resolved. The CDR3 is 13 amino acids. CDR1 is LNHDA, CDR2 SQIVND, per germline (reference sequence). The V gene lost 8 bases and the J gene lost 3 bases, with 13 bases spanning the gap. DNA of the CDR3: TGTGCCAGTTCCTACCGGGGAGACTATGGCTACACCTTC. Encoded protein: CASSYRGDYGYTF.

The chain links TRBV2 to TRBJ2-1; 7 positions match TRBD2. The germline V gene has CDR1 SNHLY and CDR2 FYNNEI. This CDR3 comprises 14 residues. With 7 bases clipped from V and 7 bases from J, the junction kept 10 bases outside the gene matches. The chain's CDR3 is CASKDVGGVNEQFF. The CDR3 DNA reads TGTGCCAGCAAGGATGTGGGAGGGGTGAATGAGCAGTTCTTC.

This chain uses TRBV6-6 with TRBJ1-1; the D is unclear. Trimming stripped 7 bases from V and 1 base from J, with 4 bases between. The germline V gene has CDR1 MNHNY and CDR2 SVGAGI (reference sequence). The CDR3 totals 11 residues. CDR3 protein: CASIWNTEAFF. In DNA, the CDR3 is TGTGCCAGCATCTGGAACACTGAAGCTTTCTTT.

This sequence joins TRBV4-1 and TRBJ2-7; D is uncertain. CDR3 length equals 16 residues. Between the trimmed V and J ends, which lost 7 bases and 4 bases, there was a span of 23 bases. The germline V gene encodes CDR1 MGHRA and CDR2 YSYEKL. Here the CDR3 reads CASTPNLGPQRYEQYF. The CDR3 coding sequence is TGCGCCAGCACCCCAAACCTAGGCCCCCAACGGTACGAGCAGTACTTC.

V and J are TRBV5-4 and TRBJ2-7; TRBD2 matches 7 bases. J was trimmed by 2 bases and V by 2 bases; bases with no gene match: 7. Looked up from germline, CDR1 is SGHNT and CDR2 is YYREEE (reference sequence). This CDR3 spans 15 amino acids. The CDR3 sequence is CASSFGGSGPYEQYF. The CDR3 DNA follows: TGTGCCAGCAGCTTTGGCGGGAGTGGGCCCTACGAGCAGTACTTC.

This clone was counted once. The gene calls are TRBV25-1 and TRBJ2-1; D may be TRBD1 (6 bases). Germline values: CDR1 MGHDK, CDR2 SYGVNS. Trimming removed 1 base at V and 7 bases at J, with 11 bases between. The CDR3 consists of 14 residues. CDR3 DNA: TGTGCCAGCAGTGAATTCACAGGGAATAATGAGCAGTTCTTC. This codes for CASSEFTGNNEQFF.

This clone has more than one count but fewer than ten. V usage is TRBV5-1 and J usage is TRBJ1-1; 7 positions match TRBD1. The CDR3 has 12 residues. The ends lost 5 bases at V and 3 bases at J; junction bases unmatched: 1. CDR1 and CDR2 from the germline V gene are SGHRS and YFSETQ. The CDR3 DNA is TGCGCCAGCAGACAGGGGCACACTGAAGCTTTCTTT. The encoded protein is CASRQGHTEAFF.

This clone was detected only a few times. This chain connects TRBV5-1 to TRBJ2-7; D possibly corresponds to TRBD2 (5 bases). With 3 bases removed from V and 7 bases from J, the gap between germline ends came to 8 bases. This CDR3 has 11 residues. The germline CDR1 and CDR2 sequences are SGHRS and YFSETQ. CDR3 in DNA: TGCGCCAGCAGCTCCACGGGGGAGCAGTACTTC. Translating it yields CASSSTGEQYF.

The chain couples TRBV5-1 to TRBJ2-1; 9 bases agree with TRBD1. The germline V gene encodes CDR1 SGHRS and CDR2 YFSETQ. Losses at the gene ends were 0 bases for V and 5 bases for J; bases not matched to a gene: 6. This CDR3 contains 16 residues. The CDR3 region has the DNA TGCGCCAGCAGCTTGGCCTACAGGGGGCAAAACAATGAGCAGTTCTTC. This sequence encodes CASSLAYRGQNNEQFF.

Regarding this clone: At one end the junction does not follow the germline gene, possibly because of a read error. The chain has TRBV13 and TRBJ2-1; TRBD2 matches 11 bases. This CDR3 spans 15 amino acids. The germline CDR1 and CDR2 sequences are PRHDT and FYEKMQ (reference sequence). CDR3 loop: CASSLGTSGYNEQFF. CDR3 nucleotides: TGTGCCAGCAGCCTAGGGACTAGCGGATACAATGAGCAGTTCTTC.

The DNA for the CDR3 is TGTGCCAGCAGCCGAATAGCGGGAGCGAGCACAGATACGCAGTATTTT. It is translated as CASSRIAGASTDTQYF. The chain carries TRBV5-8 and TRBJ2-3; TRBD2 matches 9 bases. Trimming at V came to 4 bases and at J to 0 bases, leaving 6 bases not matched to a gene. The CDR3 spans 16 residues. CDR1 is SGHTS and CDR2 is YDEGEE in the germline V gene.

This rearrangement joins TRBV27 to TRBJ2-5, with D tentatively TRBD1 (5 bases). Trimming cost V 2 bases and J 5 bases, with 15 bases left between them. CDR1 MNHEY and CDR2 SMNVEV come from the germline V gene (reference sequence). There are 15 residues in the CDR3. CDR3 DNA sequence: TGTGCCAGCAGTTTAGGAGCAGGGTCGCAGGAGACCCAGTACTTC. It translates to CASSLGAGSQETQYF.

CDR3 residues: CASSPDSGGETQYF. DNA of the CDR3: TGTGCCAGCAGCCCGGATTCGGGGGGTGAGACCCAGTACTTC. The chain has TRBV7-7 and TRBJ2-5; 7 positions match TRBD2. The CDR3 has 14 residues. Germline CDR1 is SSHAT and CDR2 is FNYEAQ (reference sequence). V lost 5 bases and J lost 5; bases outside the gene matches: 8. The whole variable domain, filled in from reference TRBV7-7 and TRBJ2-5, reads GAGVSQSPRYKVTKRGQDVTLRCDPISSHATLYWYQQALGQGPEFLTYFNYEAQPDKSGLPSDRFSAERPEGSISTLTIQRTEQRDSAMYRCASSPDSGGETQYFGPGTRLLVL.

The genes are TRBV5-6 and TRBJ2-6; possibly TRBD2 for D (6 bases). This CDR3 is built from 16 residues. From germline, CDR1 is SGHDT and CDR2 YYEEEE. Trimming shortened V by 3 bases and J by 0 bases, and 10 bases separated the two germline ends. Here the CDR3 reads CASSWGDGSGANVLTF. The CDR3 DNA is TGTGCCAGCAGCTGGGGGGACGGCTCTGGGGCCAACGTCCTGACTTTC.

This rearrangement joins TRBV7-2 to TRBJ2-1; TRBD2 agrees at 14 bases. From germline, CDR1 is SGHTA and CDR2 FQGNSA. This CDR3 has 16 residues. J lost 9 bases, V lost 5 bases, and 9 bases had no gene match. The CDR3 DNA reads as TGTGCCAGCAGCCCCCGGGGACTAGCGGGAGTCGGTGAGCAGTTCTTC. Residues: CASSPRGLAGVGEQFF. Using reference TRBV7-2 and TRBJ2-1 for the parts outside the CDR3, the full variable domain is GAGVSQSPSNKVTEKGKDVELRCDPISGHTALYWYRQSLGQGLEFLIYFQGNSAPDKSGLPSDRFSAERTGGSVSTLTIQRTQQEDSAVYLCASSPRGLAGVGEQFFGPGTRLTVL.

CDR3 protein: CASSPHVQNTEAFF. CDR3 bases: TGTGCCAGCAGCCCCCACGTACAGAACACTGAAGCTTTCTTT. The V and J genes are TRBV28 and TRBJ1-1, with no clear D. V was pared by 6 bases and J by 1 base, with 12 bases between. The CDR3 is 14 residues long. Germline lookup yields CDR1 MDHEN and CDR2 SYDVKM.

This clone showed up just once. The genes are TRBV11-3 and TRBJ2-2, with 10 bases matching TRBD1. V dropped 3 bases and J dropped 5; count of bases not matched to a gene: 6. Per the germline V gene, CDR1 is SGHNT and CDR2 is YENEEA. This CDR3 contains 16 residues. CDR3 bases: TGTGCCAGCAGCTTCAGGCGACAGGGGGCTACCGGGGAGCTGTTTTTT. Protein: CASSFRRQGATGELFF. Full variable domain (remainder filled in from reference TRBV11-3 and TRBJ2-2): EAGVVQSPRYKIIEKKQPVAFWCNPISGHNTLYWYLQNLGQGPELLIRYENEEAVDDSQLPKDRFSAERLKGVDSTLKIQPAELGDSAVYLCASSFRRQGATGELFFGEGSRLTVL.

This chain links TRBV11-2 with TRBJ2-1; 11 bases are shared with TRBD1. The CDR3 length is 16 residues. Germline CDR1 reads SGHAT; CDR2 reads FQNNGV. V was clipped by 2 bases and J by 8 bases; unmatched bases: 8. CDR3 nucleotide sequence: TGTGCCAGCAGCTTAACCTTAATGGGACAGGGGGATGAGCAGTTCTTC. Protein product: CASSLTLMGQGDEQFF.

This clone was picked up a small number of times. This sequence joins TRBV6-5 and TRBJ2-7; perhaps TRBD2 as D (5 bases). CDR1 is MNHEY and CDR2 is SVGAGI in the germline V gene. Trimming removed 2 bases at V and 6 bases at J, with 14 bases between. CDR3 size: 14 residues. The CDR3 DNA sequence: TGTGCCAGCAGTTACGTAGCAGGTGGAGGCGAGCAGTACTTC. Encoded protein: CASSYVAGGGEQYF.

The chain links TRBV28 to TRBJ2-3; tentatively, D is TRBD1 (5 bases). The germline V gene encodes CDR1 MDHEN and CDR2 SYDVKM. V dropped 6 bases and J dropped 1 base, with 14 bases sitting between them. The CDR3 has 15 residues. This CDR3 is CASSQGPHRTDTQYF. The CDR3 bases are TGTGCCAGCAGCCAGGGTCCTCATCGCACAGATACGCAGTATTTT.

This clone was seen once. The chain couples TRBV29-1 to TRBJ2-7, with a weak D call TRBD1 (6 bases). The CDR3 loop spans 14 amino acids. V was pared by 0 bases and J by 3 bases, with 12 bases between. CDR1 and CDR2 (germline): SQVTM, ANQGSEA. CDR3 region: CSVEDPGGSYEQYF. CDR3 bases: TGCAGCGTTGAAGATCCTGGGGGCAGCTACGAGCAGTACTTC.

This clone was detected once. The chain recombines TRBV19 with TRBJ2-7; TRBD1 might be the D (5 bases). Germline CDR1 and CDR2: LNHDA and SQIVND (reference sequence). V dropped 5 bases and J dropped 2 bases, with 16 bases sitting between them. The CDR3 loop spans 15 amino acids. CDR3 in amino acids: CASSLDSVNPYEQYF. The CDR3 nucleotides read TGTGCCAGTAGTCTCGACAGCGTAAATCCCTACGAGCAGTACTTC. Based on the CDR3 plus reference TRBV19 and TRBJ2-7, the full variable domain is DGGITQSPKYLFRKEGQNVTLSCEQNLNHDAMYWYRQDPGQGLRLIYYSQIVNDFQKGDIAEGYSVSREKKESFPLTVTSAQKNPTAFYLCASSLDSVNPYEQYFGPGTRLTVT.

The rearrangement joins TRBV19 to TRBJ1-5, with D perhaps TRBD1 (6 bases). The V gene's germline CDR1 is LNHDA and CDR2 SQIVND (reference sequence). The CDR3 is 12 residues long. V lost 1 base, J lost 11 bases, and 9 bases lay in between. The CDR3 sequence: CASSIARGAQHF. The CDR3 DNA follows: TGTGCCAGTAGTATAGCCAGGGGAGCCCAGCATTTT.

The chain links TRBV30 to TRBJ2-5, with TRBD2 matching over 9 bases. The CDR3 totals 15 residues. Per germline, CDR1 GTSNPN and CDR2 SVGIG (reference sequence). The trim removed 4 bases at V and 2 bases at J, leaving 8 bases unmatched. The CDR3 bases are TGTGCCTGGACTAGCGGGGACCGAATACAAGAGACCCAGTACTTC. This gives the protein CAWTSGDRIQETQYF.

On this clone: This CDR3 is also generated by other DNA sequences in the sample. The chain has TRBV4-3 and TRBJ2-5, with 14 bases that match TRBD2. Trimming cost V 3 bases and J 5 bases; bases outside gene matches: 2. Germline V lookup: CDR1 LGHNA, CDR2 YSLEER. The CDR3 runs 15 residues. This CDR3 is CASSQTSGRGETQYF. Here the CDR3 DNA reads TGCGCCAGCAGCCAGACTAGCGGGAGGGGGGAGACCCAGTACTTC.

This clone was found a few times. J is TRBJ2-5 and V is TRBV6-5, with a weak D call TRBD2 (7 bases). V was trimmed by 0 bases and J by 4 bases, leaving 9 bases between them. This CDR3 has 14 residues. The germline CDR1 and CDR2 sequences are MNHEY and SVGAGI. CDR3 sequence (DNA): TGTGCCAGCAGTTACTCGGGGGGGCGAGAGACCCAGTACTTC. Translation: CASSYSGGRETQYF.